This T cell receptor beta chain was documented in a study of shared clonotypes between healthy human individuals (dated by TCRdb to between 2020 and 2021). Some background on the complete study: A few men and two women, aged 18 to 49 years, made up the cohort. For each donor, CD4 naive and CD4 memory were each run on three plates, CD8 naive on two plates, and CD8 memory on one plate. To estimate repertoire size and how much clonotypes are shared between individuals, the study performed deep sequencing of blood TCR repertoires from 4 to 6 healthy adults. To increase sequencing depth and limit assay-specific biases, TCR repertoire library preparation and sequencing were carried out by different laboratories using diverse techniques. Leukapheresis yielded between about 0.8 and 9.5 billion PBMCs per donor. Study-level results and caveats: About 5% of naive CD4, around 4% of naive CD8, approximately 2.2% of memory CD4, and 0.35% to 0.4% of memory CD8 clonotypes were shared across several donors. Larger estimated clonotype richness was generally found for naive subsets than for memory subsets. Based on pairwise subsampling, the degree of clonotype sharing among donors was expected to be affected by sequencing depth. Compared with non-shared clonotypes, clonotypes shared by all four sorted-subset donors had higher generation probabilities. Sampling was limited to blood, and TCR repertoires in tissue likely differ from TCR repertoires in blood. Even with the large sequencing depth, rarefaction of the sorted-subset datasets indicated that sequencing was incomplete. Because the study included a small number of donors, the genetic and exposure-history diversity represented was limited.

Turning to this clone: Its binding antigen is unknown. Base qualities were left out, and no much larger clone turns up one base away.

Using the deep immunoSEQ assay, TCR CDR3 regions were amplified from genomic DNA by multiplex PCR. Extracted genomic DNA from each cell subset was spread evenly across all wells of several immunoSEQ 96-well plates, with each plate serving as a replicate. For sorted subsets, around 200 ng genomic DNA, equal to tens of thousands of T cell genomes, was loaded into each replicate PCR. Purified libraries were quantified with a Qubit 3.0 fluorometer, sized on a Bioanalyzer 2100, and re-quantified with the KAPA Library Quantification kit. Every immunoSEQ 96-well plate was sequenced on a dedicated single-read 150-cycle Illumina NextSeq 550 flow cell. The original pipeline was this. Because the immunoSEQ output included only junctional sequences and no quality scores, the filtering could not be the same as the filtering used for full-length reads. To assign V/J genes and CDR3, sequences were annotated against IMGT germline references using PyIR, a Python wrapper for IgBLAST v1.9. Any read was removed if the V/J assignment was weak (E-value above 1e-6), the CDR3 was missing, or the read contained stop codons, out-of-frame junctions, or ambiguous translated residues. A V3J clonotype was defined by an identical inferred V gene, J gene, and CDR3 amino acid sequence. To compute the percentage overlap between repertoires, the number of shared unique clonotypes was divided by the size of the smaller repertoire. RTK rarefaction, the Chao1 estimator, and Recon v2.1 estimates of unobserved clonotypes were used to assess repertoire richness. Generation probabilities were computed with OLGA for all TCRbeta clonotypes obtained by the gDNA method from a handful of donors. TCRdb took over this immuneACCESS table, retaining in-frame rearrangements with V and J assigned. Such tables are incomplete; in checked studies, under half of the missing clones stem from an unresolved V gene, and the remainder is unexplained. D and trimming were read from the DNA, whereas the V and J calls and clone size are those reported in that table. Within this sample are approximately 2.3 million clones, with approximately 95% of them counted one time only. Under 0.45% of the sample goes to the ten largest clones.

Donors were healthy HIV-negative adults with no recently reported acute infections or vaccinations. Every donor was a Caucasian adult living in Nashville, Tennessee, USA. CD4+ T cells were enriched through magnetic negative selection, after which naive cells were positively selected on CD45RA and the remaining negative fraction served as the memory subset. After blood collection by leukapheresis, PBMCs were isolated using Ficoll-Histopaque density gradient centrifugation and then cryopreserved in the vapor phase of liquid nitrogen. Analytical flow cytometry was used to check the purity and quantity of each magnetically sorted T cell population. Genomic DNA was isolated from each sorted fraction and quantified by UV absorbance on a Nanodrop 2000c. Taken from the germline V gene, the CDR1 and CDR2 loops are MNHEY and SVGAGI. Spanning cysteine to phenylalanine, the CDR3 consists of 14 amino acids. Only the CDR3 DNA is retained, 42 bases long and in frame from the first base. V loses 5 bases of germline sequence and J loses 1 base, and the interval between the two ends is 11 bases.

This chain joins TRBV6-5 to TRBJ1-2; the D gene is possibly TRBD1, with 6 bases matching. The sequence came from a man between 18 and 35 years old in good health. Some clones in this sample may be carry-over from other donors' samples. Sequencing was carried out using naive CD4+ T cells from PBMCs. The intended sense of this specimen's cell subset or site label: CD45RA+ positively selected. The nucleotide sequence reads TGTGCCAGCAGTCGGGACATCCTTAACTATGGCTACACCTTC. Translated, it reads CASSRDILNYGYTF.